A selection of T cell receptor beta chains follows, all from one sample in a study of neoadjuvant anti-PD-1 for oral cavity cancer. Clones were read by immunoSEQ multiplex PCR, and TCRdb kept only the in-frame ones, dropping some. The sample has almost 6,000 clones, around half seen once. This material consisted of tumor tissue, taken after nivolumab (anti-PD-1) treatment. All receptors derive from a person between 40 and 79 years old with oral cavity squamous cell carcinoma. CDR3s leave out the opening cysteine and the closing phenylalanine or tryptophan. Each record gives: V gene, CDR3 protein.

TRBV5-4	ASSSPKDRGTEAF
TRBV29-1	SVGSEKNIQY
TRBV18	ASSPGESYGYT
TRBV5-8	ASSDRLAPSSYNEQF
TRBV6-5	ASSLGLAGDEQY
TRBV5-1	ASSLAATSGATGELF
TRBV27	ASSLLAGAGELF
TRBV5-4	ASSLPSTEAF
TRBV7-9	ASSLVGTGMGNQPQH
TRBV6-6	ATGTGLAQY
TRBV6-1	ASSDSVSYGYT
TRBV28	ASSLQGASLSEKLF
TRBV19	ASSPRTGDPNEKLF
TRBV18	ASSPRTGLQETQY
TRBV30	AWSVLATSTDTQY
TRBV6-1	ASRSDTANTGELF
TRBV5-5	ASSFISYEQY
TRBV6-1	ASTKGTGTYEKLF
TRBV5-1	ASSATSGGKHEQY
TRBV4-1	ASSHDTTSGAKNIQY
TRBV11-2	ASSLYRISSYNEQF
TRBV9	ASSVFGGANTGELF
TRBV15	ATSRGGTSGISYNEQF
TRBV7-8	ASSVAPTNYGYT
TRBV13	ASSSGLAGVRTGELF
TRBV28	ASSPPGLTYEQY
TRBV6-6	ASVSSAGVGTGELF
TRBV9	ASSVDIDQPQH
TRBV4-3	ASSQLLVNEQF
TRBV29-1	SVRPGRSSYNEQF
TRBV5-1	ASSPGPNTGELF
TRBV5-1	ASSPLRQANEKLF
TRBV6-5	ASSYRTATDTQY
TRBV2	ASSHGTSNQPQH
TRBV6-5	ASSGSPYTGELF
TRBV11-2	ASSFGTNYEQY
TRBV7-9	ASSPGRGALYTDTQY
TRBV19	ASSMGQGTEAF
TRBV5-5	ASSWSTGRSTEAF
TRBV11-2	ASSLPRTGFSGNTIY
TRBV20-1	SAWRIGELF
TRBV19	ASSHRTASGNTIY
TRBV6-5	ASRRGFSSYEQY
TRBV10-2	ASSLQGALSTEAF
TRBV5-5	ASSPFQAGNTYEQY
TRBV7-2	ASSWTSGRSYNEQF
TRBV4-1	ASSQVDLISYNEQF
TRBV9	ASSFHGGANTGELF
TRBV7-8	ASSPWSREGYT
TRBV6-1	ASTRIQSGNTIY
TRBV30	AWSVGEGGTDTQY